A single T cell receptor beta chain is shown here with its context. As yet, its antigen is unknown. Generated by immunoSEQ multiplex PCR, the TCRdb table keeps only in-frame clones and is missing some. The repertoire includes some 45,000 clones, about 89% of them detected once, and about 15% sits in the top ten. Samples of blood were obtained at baseline, on cycle 4 day 1, and on cycle 7 day 1. The data were obtained in a study of OX40 agonist ivuxolimab in advanced cancers. As for the study in general: Aged roughly 23 to 80 with a mean of about 63 years, they were 82.7% male.

Whole-study findings and limits: Expanded clones were, on average, more numerous among CD8+ T cells than CD4+. At 0.1 to 3.0 mg/kg and by week 6, clonal expansion occurred in CD4+ and CD8+ blood T cells.

The CDR3 loop spans 15 amino acids. Trimming stripped 7 bases from V and 0 bases from J, with 13 bases between. Germline V lookup: CDR1 MGHRA, CDR2 YSYEKL. This chain uses TRBV4-1 with TRBJ1-5; D not certain. The receptor was isolated from an adult with an advanced solid tumor such as melanoma, head and neck, liver or kidney cancer. This specimen was CD4+ or CD8+ T cells sorted from blood, taken in a trial of the OX40 agonist ivuxolimab. CDR3 sequence reads: CASNDRWGSNQPQHF. CDR3 nucleotide sequence: TGCGCCAGCAACGACCGGTGGGGTAGCAATCAGCCCCAGCATTTT.